The following is a T cell receptor (beta chain) sequence with its context. The data belong to a study of blood T cell repertoires in COVID-19. Some clones are missing from TCRdb's copy, which holds only in-frame ones; the method was immunoSEQ multiplex PCR. The sample contains 350,000 or so clones, about nine tenths of which appear only once. This TCR came from a woman in her twenties or thirties who had been exposed to COVID-19. The sample comprised PBMCs or T cells enriched from blood (not recorded which).

This CDR3 reads CASSYGLWPPYEQYF. CDR3 DNA sequence: TGTGCCAGCAGCTATGGGCTTTGGCCGCCCTACGAGCAGTACTTC. The rearrangement uses TRBV6-2 or TRBV6-3 and TRBJ2-7; D unclear. V lost 6 bases to trimming and J lost 2 bases, with 17 bases between them. Germline V CDR1 and CDR2: MNHEY, SVGEGT. This CDR3 spans 15 amino acids.